Listed below are T cell receptor beta chains from one sample, sequenced in a study of blood T cell repertoires in COVID-19. Generated by immunoSEQ multiplex PCR, the TCRdb table keeps only in-frame clones and is missing some. The data show around 130,000 clones, approximately 80% seen once. The sample consisted of peripheral blood. Receptors were obtained from a woman in her sixties with acute or convalescent COVID-19. Each CDR3 is given with its conserved first and last residue. The order of the fields is CDR3 length, J gene, V gene, D gene, clone size, CDR3 DNA, CDR3 protein. The D gene is left open where the match is weak. Only some rows state a clone size, as once, few, many or a class for expanded clones.

length: 16; J: TRBJ1-2; V: TRBV29-1; D: NA; size: NA; DNA: TGCAGCGTTGACCGTTCTGACGGAGCCCCCGGCTATGGCTACACCTTC; CDR3: CSVDRSDGAPGYGYTF
length: 13; J: TRBJ1-3; V: TRBV6-5; D: TRBD1; size: NA; DNA: TGTGCCAGCAGTAGGGGGCCTGGAAACACCATATATTTT; CDR3: CASSRGPGNTIYF
length: 12; J: TRBJ1-5; V: TRBV29-1; D: NA; size: NA; DNA: TGCAGCGCCGGTTATAGCAATCAGCCCCAGCATTTT; CDR3: CSAGYSNQPQHF
length: 13; J: TRBJ2-1; V: TRBV24-1; D: NA; size: NA; DNA: TGTGCCACCAGTGAAAAAAGCCACAATGAGCAGTTCTTC; CDR3: CATSEKSHNEQFF
length: 11; J: TRBJ2-4; V: TRBV24-1; D: NA; size: NA; DNA: TGTGCCACCAGTGATTTTTCGGGGCAGTACTTC; CDR3: CATSDFSGQYF
length: 15; J: TRBJ1-5; V: TRBV2; D: TRBD1; size: NA; DNA: TGTGCCAGCAGCTGGGGACAGGGCGGCAATCAGCCCCAGCATTTT; CDR3: CASSWGQGGNQPQHF
length: 18; J: TRBJ2-5; V: TRBV11-2; D: TRBD1; size: NA; DNA: TGTGCCAGCAGCAAAGGGGTTGTCACCAGGGGGCGAGGGGAGACCCAGTACTTC; CDR3: CASSKGVVTRGRGETQYF
length: 16; J: TRBJ1-4; V: TRBV4-2; D: NA; size: NA; DNA: TGTGCCAGCAGCCAAGAAATGGCTGCGGGTAATGAAAAACTGTTTTTT; CDR3: CASSQEMAAGNEKLFF
length: 15; J: TRBJ1-2; V: TRBV29-1; D: TRBD1; size: NA; DNA: TGCAGCGTGGAAACGACAGGGGAATTCGACTATGGCTACACCTTC; CDR3: CSVETTGEFDYGYTF
length: 13; J: TRBJ2-5; V: TRBV12-3/TRBV12-4; D: NA; size: once; DNA: TGTGCCAGCAGCCCTTGGCCGGGGGAGACCCAGTACTTC; CDR3: CASSPWPGETQYF
length: 16; J: TRBJ2-7; V: TRBV6-5; D: TRBD1; size: NA; DNA: TGTGCCAGCAGTTACCCAAGGGGACAGGGAGGCTACGAGCAGTACTTC; CDR3: CASSYPRGQGGYEQYF
length: 14; J: TRBJ1-4; V: TRBV5-1; D: TRBD1; size: NA; DNA: TGCGCCAGCAGTCTCGGACAGGTTAATGAAAAACTGTTTTTT; CDR3: CASSLGQVNEKLFF
length: 14; J: TRBJ1-3; V: TRBV3-1/TRBV3-2; D: TRBD1; size: NA; DNA: TGTGCCAGCAGCCCGGGACAGGGGCGAAACACCATATATTTT; CDR3: CASSPGQGRNTIYF
length: 15; J: TRBJ1-4; V: TRBV5-1; D: TRBD1; size: NA; DNA: TGCGCCAGCAGCGGACAGGGTGCAACTAATGAAAAACTGTTTTTT; CDR3: CASSGQGATNEKLFF
length: 15; J: TRBJ2-2; V: TRBV29-1; D: TRBD1; size: NA; DNA: TGCAGCATTCAGACAGGGCCCGCGAACACCGGGGAGCTGTTTTTT; CDR3: CSIQTGPANTGELFF
length: 13; J: TRBJ2-2; V: TRBV6-5; D: TRBD2; size: NA; DNA: TGTGCCAGCAGTCCGGGGGGGGCCGGGGAGCTGTTTTTT; CDR3: CASSPGGAGELFF
length: 13; J: TRBJ1-1; V: TRBV19; D: NA; size: few; DNA: TGTGCCAGTTCCAGGTACTCGAACACTGAAGCTTTCTTT; CDR3: CASSRYSNTEAFF
length: 15; J: TRBJ1-2; V: TRBV5-6; D: NA; size: NA; DNA: TGTGCCAGCAGCTTGGCTTCAATTGTCGCGGATGTCTACACCTTC; CDR3: CASSLASIVADVYTF
length: 13; J: TRBJ1-1; V: TRBV7-2; D: TRBD1; size: many; DNA: TGTGCCAGCAGCGTGGACAGGAAAGATGAAGCTTTCTTT; CDR3: CASSVDRKDEAFF
length: 11; J: TRBJ2-6; V: TRBV12-3/TRBV12-4; D: NA; size: NA; DNA: TGTGCCTCAGGGTCCCCTCGCGTCCTGACTTTC; CDR3: CASGSPRVLTF
length: 15; J: TRBJ2-3; V: TRBV7-7; D: NA; size: NA; DNA: TGTGCCAGCAGCCCCACGGGATCTAGCACAGATACGCAGTATTTT; CDR3: CASSPTGSSTDTQYF
length: 14; J: TRBJ1-2; V: TRBV7-9; D: TRBD1; size: NA; DNA: TGTGCCAGCAGCTTAGGAGACAGGGGTACCGGCTACACCTTC; CDR3: CASSLGDRGTGYTF
length: 12; J: TRBJ1-1; V: TRBV29-1; D: NA; size: NA; DNA: TGCAGCGGAACACAGGGGAACACTGAAGCTTTCTTT; CDR3: CSGTQGNTEAFF
length: 16; J: TRBJ1-5; V: TRBV27; D: NA; size: NA; DNA: TGTGCCAGCAGGCCGACTGCGGGGGGGGGCAATCAGCCCCAGCATTTT; CDR3: CASRPTAGGGNQPQHF
length: 13; J: TRBJ1-1; V: TRBV9; D: NA; size: NA; DNA: TGTGCCAGCAGCACCACTAGGAACACTGAAGCTTTCTTT; CDR3: CASSTTRNTEAFF
length: 12; J: TRBJ2-7; V: TRBV7-6; D: NA; size: once; DNA: TGTGCCAGCAGCTTAGGAGGTGGGGAGCAGTACTTC; CDR3: CASSLGGGEQYF
length: 13; J: TRBJ1-5; V: TRBV30; D: TRBD1; size: NA; DNA: TGTGCCTGGAGACAGGGGGCGCGACAGCCCCAGCATTTT; CDR3: CAWRQGARQPQHF
length: 16; J: TRBJ1-6; V: TRBV18; D: TRBD1; size: NA; DNA: TGTGCCAGCTCACCGCAAAGGGGACAGTATAATTCACCCCTCCACTTT; CDR3: CASSPQRGQYNSPLHF
length: 15; J: TRBJ1-2; V: TRBV30; D: NA; size: NA; DNA: TGTGCCTGGAGGGAACAGCCCGGGGGTAGCTATGGCTACACCTTC; CDR3: CAWREQPGGSYGYTF
length: 16; J: TRBJ2-5; V: TRBV19; D: NA; size: NA; DNA: TGTGCCAGTAGAAAGACGGACACCGCGTACCAAGAGACCCAGTACTTC; CDR3: CASRKTDTAYQETQYF
length: 12; J: TRBJ1-6; V: TRBV18; D: NA; size: NA; DNA: TGTGCCAGCTCACCGCGCAATTCACCCCTCCACTTT; CDR3: CASSPRNSPLHF
length: 12; J: TRBJ1-1; V: TRBV10-3; D: NA; size: NA; DNA: TGTGCCACAGGGGATCCGAGGACTGAAGCTTTCTTT; CDR3: CATGDPRTEAFF
length: 15; J: TRBJ2-1; V: TRBV5-1; D: NA; size: NA; DNA: TGCGCCAGCAGCTTGGATCCGGTCTCCTACAATGAGCAGTTCTTC; CDR3: CASSLDPVSYNEQFF
length: 13; J: TRBJ1-2; V: TRBV12-3/TRBV12-4; D: NA; size: few; DNA: TGTGCCAGCAGTCCGGGACACATACCCCGCTACACCTTC; CDR3: CASSPGHIPRYTF
length: 13; J: TRBJ1-2; V: TRBV12-3/TRBV12-4; D: NA; size: NA; DNA: TGTGCCAGCAGTCCAGGGTCCGACTATGGCTACACCTTC; CDR3: CASSPGSDYGYTF
length: 12; J: TRBJ2-2; V: TRBV27; D: TRBD2; size: NA; DNA: TGTGCCAGCGGGGGGGGAATCGGGGAGCTGTTTTTT; CDR3: CASGGGIGELFF
length: 14; J: TRBJ1-2; V: TRBV2; D: NA; size: NA; DNA: TGTGCCATATCATTCAGGGGCGCGGACTATGGCTACACCTTC; CDR3: CAISFRGADYGYTF
length: 12; J: TRBJ2-7; V: TRBV5-5; D: NA; size: NA; DNA: TGTGCCAGCAGCTTACAGGGCGGCGAGCAGTACTTC; CDR3: CASSLQGGEQYF
length: 14; J: TRBJ1-2; V: TRBV5-4; D: NA; size: NA; DNA: TGTGCCAGCAGCTTGGGGGGGCAGAACTATGGCTACACCTTC; CDR3: CASSLGGQNYGYTF
length: 16; J: TRBJ1-3; V: TRBV7-9; D: NA; size: NA; DNA: TGTGCCAGCAGCTTAGGCTTGGAGGGAACAGGAAACACCATATATTTT; CDR3: CASSLGLEGTGNTIYF
length: 13; J: TRBJ1-1; V: TRBV12-3/TRBV12-4; D: TRBD1; size: NA; DNA: TGTGCCAGCAGCGGGACAGGGATAACTGAAGCTTTCTTT; CDR3: CASSGTGITEAFF
length: 14; J: TRBJ2-4; V: TRBV29-1; D: NA; size: NA; DNA: TGCAGCGTTGAAGACCAAGGGAGCAAAAACATTCAGTACTTC; CDR3: CSVEDQGSKNIQYF
length: 15; J: TRBJ1-2; V: TRBV14; D: TRBD1; size: once; DNA: TGTGCCAGCAGCGAGAGTGGACAGGTCTACTATGGCTACACCTTC; CDR3: CASSESGQVYYGYTF
length: 16; J: TRBJ2-7; V: TRBV5-6; D: TRBD1; size: NA; DNA: TGTGCCAGCAGCTCCGTAGGCCGGGACAGGGACGCCGCGCAGTACTTC; CDR3: CASSSVGRDRDAAQYF
length: 14; J: TRBJ2-5; V: TRBV7-2; D: TRBD2; size: NA; DNA: TGTGCCAGCAGCTTCGGACTAGCGCAAGAGACCCAGTACTTC; CDR3: CASSFGLAQETQYF
length: 15; J: TRBJ2-3; V: TRBV7-3; D: TRBD2; size: NA; DNA: TGTGCCAGCAGCTTATTGGGGGGGAGCACAGATACGCAGTATTTT; CDR3: CASSLLGGSTDTQYF
length: 15; J: TRBJ2-7; V: TRBV6-5; D: NA; size: few; DNA: TGTGCCAGCAGTTACTCCGAGACAGGCTACTACGAGCAGTACTTC; CDR3: CASSYSETGYYEQYF
length: 15; J: TRBJ1-1; V: TRBV27; D: NA; size: few; DNA: TGTGCCAGCAGCCCTATTAGGGGTAGTAACACTGAAGCTTTCTTT; CDR3: CASSPIRGSNTEAFF
length: 14; J: TRBJ2-2; V: TRBV2; D: TRBD1; size: NA; DNA: TGTGCCCGGGCGGGACAGGGGGACACCGGGGAGCTGTTTTTT; CDR3: CARAGQGDTGELFF
length: 18; J: TRBJ1-2; V: TRBV9; D: TRBD1; size: NA; DNA: TGTGCCAGCAGCGTATCCCCCAGGTCCGACAGGGCCGTATATGGCTACACCTTC; CDR3: CASSVSPRSDRAVYGYTF
length: 11; J: TRBJ1-6; V: TRBV2; D: NA; size: NA; DNA: TGTGCCAGCAGTCAGCAGAGGACCCTCCACTTT; CDR3: CASSQQRTLHF
length: 12; J: TRBJ1-1; V: TRBV30; D: NA; size: NA; DNA: TGTGCCTGGGGGGGGGCCAGCGGTGAAGCTTTCTTT; CDR3: CAWGGASGEAFF
length: 12; J: TRBJ2-3; V: TRBV7-9; D: NA; size: once; DNA: TGTGCCAGCAGCTCGAGCACAGATACGCAGTATTTT; CDR3: CASSSSTDTQYF
length: 14; J: TRBJ2-7; V: TRBV11-2; D: TRBD1; size: once; DNA: TGTGCCAGCAGCTTCCAAGACAGGGGCAACGAGCAGTACTTC; CDR3: CASSFQDRGNEQYF